Listed here are 24 T cell receptor beta chains from one sample, sequenced in a study of blood T cell repertoires in COVID-19. Sequenced by immunoSEQ multiplex PCR; TCRdb stores in-frame clones only, minus some. The table has 200,000 to 300,000 clones, 88% seen once; the top ten hold about 0.99%. Sequences were obtained from peripheral blood. The source of these receptors is a woman in her 40s who had recovered from COVID-19.

The V and J genes are TRBV5-6 and TRBJ2-7, with 11 bases matching TRBD2. The CDR3 has 16 residues. CDR1 is SGHDT, CDR2 YYEEEE, per germline. Unmatched junction bases numbered 4, after V lost 0 bases and J lost 2 bases. CDR3 protein: CASSLGLAGTTYEQYV. DNA for the CDR3: TGTGCCAGCAGCTTGGGACTAGCGGGAACAACCTACGAGCAGTACGTC.

The chain links TRBV3-1 (or the pseudogene TRBV3-2) to TRBJ2-3; 7 bases map to TRBD2. CDR3 length: 16 amino acids. Per the germline V gene, CDR1 is LGHDT and CDR2 is YNNKEL (reference sequence). The trim removed 3 bases at V and 5 bases at J, leaving 11 bases unmatched. The CDR3: CASSHPPSGGRDTQYF. CDR3 nucleotides: TGTGCCAGCAGCCACCCCCCGTCGGGCGGGAGAGATACGCAGTATTTT.

The chain carries TRBV6-5 and TRBJ2-3, with TRBD2 matching over 9 bases. Unmatched junction bases numbered 6, after V lost 7 bases and J lost 4 bases. From germline, CDR1 is MNHEY and CDR2 SVGAGI. The CDR3 is made up of 14 amino acids. CDR3 in DNA: TGTGCCAGCACGGGCGGGAGGGGCGCAGATACGCAGTATTTT. It specifies CASTGGRGADTQYF.

The chain employs TRBV19 and TRBJ1-3; D uncertain. V shed 3 bases and J shed 4 bases, with 13 bases lying between them. CDR1 LNHDA and CDR2 SQIVND come from the germline V gene (reference sequence). This CDR3 has 15 residues. The CDR3 sequence: CASSIRRPIGNTIYF. Written as DNA, the CDR3 is TGTGCCAGTAGTATCCGCAGGCCAATCGGAAACACCATATATTTT.

The V and J genes are TRBV29-1 and TRBJ2-1; D call uncertain. V shed 3 bases and J shed 4 bases, with 13 bases lying between them. Germline V CDR1 and CDR2: SQVTM, ANQGSEA. The CDR3 sequence is 14 residues long. DNA of the CDR3: TGCAGCGTTGAGGCTCCAACCGTATACAATGAGCAGTTCTTC. Amino acids: CSVEAPTVYNEQFF.

This clone was counted between two and nine times. The CDR3 sequence: CASSLESYGYTF. Here the CDR3 DNA reads TGTGCCAGCAGCTTAGAGAGCTATGGCTACACCTTC. The chain combines TRBV11-3 with TRBJ1-2; D gene uncertain. The CDR3 length is 12 residues. The V and J ends lost 0 bases and 4 bases respectively, with 3 bases between them. CDR1 and CDR2 (germline): SGHNT, YENEEA.

The chain links TRBV5-4 to TRBJ1-2; tentatively, D is TRBD1 (5 bases). V was trimmed by 1 base and J by 6 bases, leaving 13 bases between them. The CDR3 spans 14 residues. CDR1 SGHNT and CDR2 YYREEE come from the germline V gene (reference sequence). This CDR3 is CASSLRGGSDGYTF. DNA for the CDR3: TGTGCCAGCAGCTTGCGGGGGGGGAGTGATGGCTACACCTTC.

This clone appeared a few times. This chain links TRBV18 with TRBJ2-7; D gene uncertain. The CDR3 extends over 13 amino acids. V gave up 0 bases and J gave up 0 bases, with 3 bases separating them. Germline CDR1 KGHSH, CDR2 LQKENI. CDR3: CASSPPNSYEQYF. In nucleotides, the CDR3 is TGTGCCAGCTCACCACCCAACTCCTACGAGCAGTACTTC.

This clone was counted once. The genes are TRBV6-6 and TRBJ2-5; 9 positions match TRBD1. Looked up from germline, CDR1 is MNHNY and CDR2 is SVGAGI (reference sequence). Trimming at V came to 6 bases and at J to 1 base, leaving 9 bases not matched to a gene. The CDR3 has 16 residues. CDR3 bases: TGTGCCAGCAGACCCCGGACAGGGGCGTTCCAAGAGACCCAGTACTTC. Protein product: CASRPRTGAFQETQYF.

The gene calls are TRBV29-1 and TRBJ2-2; TRBD1 matches 9 bases. This CDR3 region has 13 residues. The V segment lost 6 bases and the J segment 4 bases; nucleotides outside the gene matches: 3. Looked up from germline, CDR1 is SQVTM and CDR2 is ANQGSEA. The CDR3 coding sequence is TGCAGCGTGGACAGGGGTGGCACCGGGGAGCTGTTTTTT. This gives the protein CSVDRGGTGELFF.

The chain is built from TRBV6-5 and TRBJ2-7, with 7 bases lining up with TRBD2. This CDR3 contains 14 residues. With 3 bases clipped from V and 3 bases from J, the junction kept 5 bases outside the gene matches. The germline CDR1 and CDR2 sequences are MNHEY and SVGAGI. In DNA, the CDR3 is TGTGCCAGCAGTTATGGGAGGGGCAGCTACGAGCAGTACTTC. Translating it yields CASSYGRGSYEQYF.

The V gene is TRBV19, the J gene TRBJ1-5, with TRBD1 matching 8 bases. This CDR3 has 15 amino acids. CDR1 and CDR2 from the germline V gene are LNHDA and SQIVND (reference sequence). J was trimmed by 2 bases and V by 7 bases; bases with no gene match: 7. DNA of the CDR3: TGTGCCAGTAAGACAGGGGATGGGGGCAATCAGCCCCAGCATTTT. Its translation is CASKTGDGGNQPQHF. Complete variable domain (other parts from reference TRBV19 and TRBJ1-5): DGGITQSPKYLFRKEGQNVTLSCEQNLNHDAMYWYRQDPGQGLRLIYYSQIVNDFQKGDIAEGYSVSREKKESFPLTVTSAQKNPTAFYLCASKTGDGGNQPQHFGDGTRLSIL.

This sequence joins TRBV4-3 and TRBJ1-2, with D possibly TRBD1 on 6 matching bases. This CDR3 is built from 16 residues. Germline V CDR1 and CDR2: LGHNA, YSLEER. Trimming removed 4 bases from V and 7 bases from J, with 22 bases in between. The CDR3 reads CASSPQMGAGPTGYTF. The CDR3 DNA is TGCGCCAGCAGCCCTCAAATGGGGGCCGGTCCTACTGGCTACACCTTC.

V usage is TRBV3-1 (or the pseudogene TRBV3-2) and J usage is TRBJ1-3; D gene ambiguous. This CDR3 region has 13 residues. Germline loops: CDR1 LGHDT, CDR2 YNNKEL (reference sequence). V lost 4 bases, J lost 2 bases, and 6 bases lay in between. The DNA of the CDR3 is TGTGCCAGCAGCCGAGTACCTGGAAACACCATATATTTT. Translation gives CASSRVPGNTIYF.

The chain recombines TRBV7-2 with TRBJ2-1, with 8 bases that match TRBD2. There are 14 residues in the CDR3. V was pared by 2 bases and J by 8 bases, with 5 bases of the junction left unmatched. Germline V gene lookup returns CDR1 SGHTA and CDR2 FQGNSA. The CDR3 DNA reads as TGTGCCAGCAGCTTATTTCCGGGAGGGGATGAGCAGTTCTTC. Protein: CASSLFPGGDEQFF.

The chain joins TRBV6-5 to TRBJ1-3; no definite D call. The CDR3 consists of 11 residues. Germline V lookup: CDR1 MNHEY, CDR2 SVGAGI. The V end was cut by 7 bases, the J end by 4 bases, with 5 bases between. This chain's CDR3 is CASIVGNTIYF. DNA for the CDR3: TGTGCCAGCATAGTGGGAAACACCATATATTTT.

The chain has TRBV7-2 and TRBJ2-2, with 8 bases lining up with TRBD1. The CDR3 is 16 amino acids. V lost 10 bases to trimming and J lost 4 bases; unmatched junction nucleotides: 14. CDR1 is SGHTA, CDR2 FQGNSA, per germline. CDR3 amino acids: CATQQEGTGPTGELFF. CDR3 sequence (DNA): TGTGCCACCCAGCAAGAGGGGACAGGACCCACCGGGGAGCTGTTTTTT.

This chain uses TRBV11-2 with TRBJ1-1; a weak D match, TRBD1 (5 bases). The germline V gene encodes CDR1 SGHAT and CDR2 FQNNGV. The CDR3 consists of 14 residues. V lost 5 bases and J 11 bases, leaving 21 bases between the germline ends. The CDR3 reads CASSPRTGGGEAFF. The CDR3 nucleotides read TGTGCCAGCAGCCCACGGACGGGGGGGGGAGAGGCTTTCTTT.

The chain recombines TRBV5-1 with TRBJ2-3; 16 bases map to TRBD2. Unmatched junction bases numbered 8, after V lost 4 bases and J lost 3 bases. Looked up from germline, CDR1 is SGHRS and CDR2 is YFSETQ. This CDR3 is 18 amino acids long. CDR3 DNA: TGCGCCAGCAGCCACGGGACTAGCGGGAGGGCCAGGACAGATACGCAGTATTTT. Residues: CASSHGTSGRARTDTQYF.

The chain has TRBV12-3 or TRBV12-4 and TRBJ2-3; D gene unclear. Trimming stripped 1 base from V and 4 bases from J, with 3 bases between. CDR3 length equals 12 residues. The CDR3 sequence: CASSLVADTQYF. In DNA form, the CDR3 reads TGTGCCAGCAGTTTAGTCGCAGATACGCAGTATTTT.

The chain couples TRBV5-1 to TRBJ1-1, with a tentative D call TRBD1 (6 bases). The germline V and J ends were trimmed by 0 bases and 2 bases, with 11 bases remaining between them. This CDR3 has 15 amino acids. From germline, CDR1 is SGHRS and CDR2 YFSETQ. The CDR3 sequence is CASSLEAGANTEAFF. The CDR3 DNA reads as TGCGCCAGCAGCTTGGAGGCAGGGGCAAACACTGAAGCTTTCTTT. Looking up the rest from reference TRBV5-1 and TRBJ1-1 gives the full variable domain: KAGVTQTPRYLIKTRGQQVTLSCSPISGHRSVSWYQQTPGQGLQFLFEYFSETQRNKGNFPGRFSGRQFSNSRSEMNVSTLELGDSALYLCASSLEAGANTEAFFGQGTRLTVV.

The J gene is TRBJ2-4, the V gene TRBV6-6, with 9 positions matching TRBD2. J was trimmed by 5 bases and V by 5 bases; bases with no gene match: 19. The CDR3 extends over 19 amino acids. CDR1 is MNHNY and CDR2 is SVGAGI in the germline V gene (reference sequence). Here the CDR3 reads CASSPKIGVAGAAENIQYF. Written as DNA, the CDR3 is TGTGCCAGCAGTCCGAAGATCGGGGTAGCGGGAGCCGCCGAAAACATTCAGTACTTC.

The V gene is TRBV25-1, the J gene TRBJ2-5; D is undetermined. The CDR3 contains 15 residues. Germline V lookup: CDR1 MGHDK, CDR2 SYGVNS. With 3 bases removed from V and 0 bases from J, the gap between germline ends came to 11 bases. In nucleotides, the CDR3 is TGTGCCAGCAGTGAGGGCCCCACCAACCAAGAGACCCAGTACTTC. It translates to CASSEGPTNQETQYF.

The V gene is TRBV5-8, the J gene TRBJ1-4; D is perhaps TRBD1 (5 bases). CDR3 size: 16 residues. Germline CDR1 SGHTS, CDR2 YDEGEE. Trimming removed 4 bases at V and 10 bases at J, with 23 bases between. In DNA, the CDR3 is TGTGCCAGCAGCCCCTCCTATGGTGGGGGGTTCGGAAAACTGTTTTTT. This codes for CASSPSYGGGFGKLFF.